The T cell receptor (beta chain) under discussion was sequenced for a study of cytomegalovirus exposure and HLA in healthy donors. Background on the study: Sequencing of about 179 million T cells in an earlier analysis found under 120 million unique TCR beta sequences. Study results and caveats: Among CMV-associated TCR beta chains, most appeared HLA-restricted in a later analysis.

The primer mix had 60 Vbeta and 13 Jbeta primers. In the original workflow: A later analysis counted about 80 million unique TCR beta chains, around 10 million shared. Only in-frame clones appear in the TCRdb table, and some are missing; sequencing was by immunoSEQ multiplex PCR. V and J calls and clone size are those listed in that table; D and trimming were worked out from the DNA. The sample holds about 130,000 clones; 55% to 75% are singletons and the top ten take around 4%. The CDR3 runs 14 residues. Trimming removed 6 bases from V and 1 base from J, with 13 bases in between. Germline V lookup: CDR1 SGHDT, CDR2 YYEEEE. Note on this clone: Its specificity is unknown.

The specimen sequenced was PBMCs. The rearrangement joins TRBV5-6 to TRBJ1-2; tentatively, D is TRBD1 (6 bases). The sequence was obtained from a man younger than 40 in good health and CMV-seronegative. CDR3 amino acids: CASILTGDNYGYTF. For the CDR3, the DNA is TGTGCCAGCATACTGACAGGCGATAACTATGGCTACACCTTC.